These T cell receptor beta chains were read from a single sample in a study of cytomegalovirus exposure and HLA in healthy donors. Measured with immunoSEQ multiplex PCR; TCRdb has only the in-frame clones, and not every one. Of 180,000 or so clones detected, roughly 80% appear once; the ten largest clones hold about 7.6%. The sample consisted of PBMCs. Every receptor here comes from a woman between 40 and 55 years old in good health and CMV-seropositive. Both conserved end residues are trimmed from each CDR3. A D gene is named only where the DNA matches it firmly.

v_gene: TRBV6-5; j_gene: TRBJ2-5; d_gene: NA; CDR3aa: ASSYSFTQGQETQY
v_gene: TRBV19; j_gene: TRBJ2-1; d_gene: NA; CDR3aa: ASSIDSSSGHNEQF
v_gene: TRBV4-3; j_gene: TRBJ2-7; d_gene: TRBD2; CDR3aa: ASSPTLLAGDSEQY
v_gene: TRBV28; j_gene: TRBJ2-2; d_gene: TRBD2; CDR3aa: ASSPPRRGVGTGELF
v_gene: TRBV7-2; j_gene: TRBJ1-2; d_gene: NA; CDR3aa: ASSLAAALYGYT
v_gene: TRBV25-1; j_gene: TRBJ2-3; d_gene: NA; CDR3aa: ASRPSGAYDTQY
v_gene: TRBV2; j_gene: TRBJ2-5; d_gene: NA; CDR3aa: ASSVPGTRWGETQY
v_gene: TRBV27; j_gene: TRBJ1-1; d_gene: TRBD1; CDR3aa: ASNMRQGGSGTEAF
v_gene: TRBV7-2; j_gene: TRBJ2-7; d_gene: TRBD2; CDR3aa: ASSYSTSGSVAYEQY
v_gene: TRBV4-3; j_gene: TRBJ2-1; d_gene: TRBD2; CDR3aa: ASSLTSGTYNEQF
v_gene: TRBV19; j_gene: TRBJ1-5; d_gene: TRBD1; CDR3aa: ASTQTAGGSQPQH
v_gene: TRBV28; j_gene: TRBJ2-7; d_gene: NA; CDR3aa: ASSSPTDSSYEQY
v_gene: TRBV7-3; j_gene: TRBJ2-1; d_gene: TRBD2; CDR3aa: ASSQVVGGVDNEQF
v_gene: TRBV28; j_gene: TRBJ2-3; d_gene: TRBD2; CDR3aa: ASRPSGSTDTQY
v_gene: TRBV5-1; j_gene: TRBJ2-2; d_gene: NA; CDR3aa: ASSGWELTTGELF
v_gene: TRBV7-2; j_gene: TRBJ2-3; d_gene: TRBD2; CDR3aa: ASRPGGGIDTQY
v_gene: TRBV18; j_gene: TRBJ2-5; d_gene: TRBD1; CDR3aa: ASSPTGGEETQY
v_gene: TRBV19; j_gene: TRBJ2-2; d_gene: NA; CDR3aa: ASRVTQNTGELF
v_gene: TRBV4-2; j_gene: TRBJ1-2; d_gene: TRBD1; CDR3aa: ASSQSDRGYYGYT
v_gene: TRBV7-2; j_gene: TRBJ1-4; d_gene: NA; CDR3aa: ASSNPGGGQEKLF
v_gene: TRBV27; j_gene: TRBJ2-1; d_gene: NA; CDR3aa: ASSSRDSADHEQF
v_gene: TRBV7-6; j_gene: TRBJ1-2; d_gene: NA; CDR3aa: ASSPPPFPVDGYT
v_gene: TRBV2; j_gene: TRBJ2-7; d_gene: TRBD2; CDR3aa: ASSRLAGEAYEQY
v_gene: TRBV28; j_gene: TRBJ2-3; d_gene: TRBD2; CDR3aa: ASSSPPLSGRATDTQY
v_gene: TRBV6-5; j_gene: TRBJ1-6; d_gene: NA; CDR3aa: ASSYSQNSPLH
v_gene: TRBV7-2; j_gene: TRBJ2-3; d_gene: NA; CDR3aa: ASGAFSDTQY
v_gene: TRBV29-1; j_gene: TRBJ2-3; d_gene: NA; CDR3aa: SVVQATDTQY
v_gene: TRBV4-3; j_gene: TRBJ2-3; d_gene: TRBD1; CDR3aa: ASSQGPGQGTDTQY
v_gene: TRBV28; j_gene: TRBJ1-2; d_gene: TRBD1; CDR3aa: ASSLGTGYGYT
v_gene: TRBV28; j_gene: TRBJ2-7; d_gene: NA; CDR3aa: ASSWTQSTVLSPERFYEQY
v_gene: TRBV7-9; j_gene: TRBJ2-1; d_gene: TRBD1; CDR3aa: ASSAGQGARNEQF
v_gene: TRBV7-3; j_gene: TRBJ2-5; d_gene: NA; CDR3aa: ASSPGTGLYQETQY
v_gene: TRBV6-1; j_gene: TRBJ1-1; d_gene: NA; CDR3aa: ASRKDIWWTEAF
v_gene: TRBV28; j_gene: TRBJ1-2; d_gene: NA; CDR3aa: ASSRIGSTGNYGYT
v_gene: TRBV6-1; j_gene: TRBJ2-7; d_gene: NA; CDR3aa: ASSPGRGGEQY
v_gene: TRBV7-2; j_gene: NA; d_gene: NA; CDR3aa: ASSLVNEQY
v_gene: TRBV28; j_gene: TRBJ2-3; d_gene: TRBD1; CDR3aa: ASRKQGVDTQY
v_gene: TRBV2; j_gene: TRBJ2-7; d_gene: TRBD2; CDR3aa: ASSPGSGRAVEQY
v_gene: TRBV18; j_gene: TRBJ2-5; d_gene: TRBD1; CDR3aa: ASSSTGAETQY
v_gene: TRBV28; j_gene: TRBJ2-7; d_gene: TRBD2; CDR3aa: ASSLQTSGRHEQY
v_gene: TRBV28; j_gene: TRBJ2-7; d_gene: TRBD2; CDR3aa: ASRSGGLASGEQY
v_gene: TRBV19; j_gene: TRBJ2-5; d_gene: TRBD1; CDR3aa: ASSTNRGETQY
v_gene: TRBV27; j_gene: TRBJ2-1; d_gene: TRBD2; CDR3aa: ASRQPGLASNEQF
v_gene: TRBV9; j_gene: TRBJ2-1; d_gene: TRBD2; CDR3aa: ASSVDLAGWVDNEQF
v_gene: TRBV6-6; j_gene: TRBJ2-3; d_gene: NA; CDR3aa: ASRMDFPRPDTQY
v_gene: TRBV28; j_gene: TRBJ1-2; d_gene: NA; CDR3aa: ASSGGQMSGYT
v_gene: TRBV29-1; j_gene: TRBJ1-2; d_gene: TRBD1; CDR3aa: SVETGGEDGYT
v_gene: TRBV7-2; j_gene: TRBJ2-1; d_gene: NA; CDR3aa: ASSLDSTGNEQF
v_gene: TRBV5-1; j_gene: TRBJ2-1; d_gene: TRBD1; CDR3aa: ASNRLSGTGSYNEQF
v_gene: TRBV2; j_gene: TRBJ1-2; d_gene: NA; CDR3aa: ASSEGRVGYGYT
v_gene: TRBV19; j_gene: TRBJ2-5; d_gene: NA; CDR3aa: ASSIGRAFQETQY
v_gene: TRBV6-6; j_gene: TRBJ1-6; d_gene: TRBD1; CDR3aa: ASRLQGSNSPLH